The rows below give T cell receptor beta chains drawn from one sample of a study of post-analysis software for immune sequencing data. One entry per CDR3 protein, called by TCRdb with MiXCR from the PCR reads. The sample lists 600,000 to 750,000 distinct CDR3 sequences, 55% to 60% occurring once. Source material: blood. The receptors come from a girl aged 2 to 9 with multiple sclerosis. The CDR3 runs from the conserved cysteine through the conserved F or W. The order of the fields is V gene, J gene, clone size, CDR3 protein. Where a row states a size, it is once, few, many or the class of an expanded clone; other rows omit it.

V gene: TRBV11-2
J gene: TRBJ2-1
clone size: .
CDR3 protein: CASSPRTFQSSYNEQFF

V gene: TRBV6-5
J gene: TRBJ1-5
clone size: .
CDR3 protein: CASSPGVGQPQHF

V gene: TRBV20-1
J gene: TRBJ1-2
clone size: .
CDR3 protein: CSARILPGTNYGYTF

V gene: TRBV6-2/TRBV6-3
J gene: TRBJ2-1
clone size: .
CDR3 protein: CATGQLGGEQFF

V gene: TRBV4-2
J gene: TRBJ2-5
clone size: .
CDR3 protein: CASSQEGAPQETQYF

V gene: TRBV30
J gene: TRBJ2-1
clone size: .
CDR3 protein: CAWSGANNEQFF

V gene: TRBV10-2
J gene: TRBJ2-5
clone size: .
CDR3 protein: CASSIAGGQETQYF

V gene: TRBV20-1
J gene: TRBJ2-3
clone size: .
CDR3 protein: CSARNGRVARYTDTQYF

V gene: TRBV11-2
J gene: TRBJ1-1
clone size: .
CDR3 protein: CASSLWASEAFF

V gene: TRBV29-1
J gene: TRBJ2-1
clone size: once
CDR3 protein: CSVDRTSGIGEQFF

V gene: TRBV29-1
J gene: TRBJ2-3
clone size: .
CDR3 protein: CSVAQGASTDTQYF

V gene: TRBV5-1
J gene: TRBJ2-7
clone size: few
CDR3 protein: CASSLGLAGNSYEQYF

V gene: TRBV7-2
J gene: TRBJ1-5
clone size: .
CDR3 protein: CASSLTGGNKPQHF

V gene: TRBV11-2
J gene: TRBJ2-5
clone size: .
CDR3 protein: CASSLGQGPQETQYF

V gene: TRBV10-2
J gene: TRBJ1-2
clone size: few
CDR3 protein: CASSPTGTSYGYTF

V gene: TRBV29-1
J gene: .
clone size: once
CDR3 protein: CSERVYNEQYF

V gene: TRBV20-1
J gene: TRBJ2-3
clone size: .
CDR3 protein: CSARAEGRSTDTQYF

V gene: TRBV7-2
J gene: TRBJ1-2
clone size: .
CDR3 protein: CASSLQVTDYGYTF

V gene: TRBV10-3
J gene: TRBJ2-1
clone size: .
CDR3 protein: CAISGIGGSSYNEQFF

V gene: TRBV7-2
J gene: TRBJ2-3
clone size: .
CDR3 protein: CASSPSGIGDTQYF

V gene: TRBV3-1
J gene: TRBJ2-3
clone size: .
CDR3 protein: CASSPTRAGQGPTDTQYF

V gene: TRBV20-1
J gene: TRBJ2-3
clone size: .
CDR3 protein: CSAYDGLTDTQYF

V gene: TRBV7-2
J gene: TRBJ1-5
clone size: .
CDR3 protein: CASSLEQGAQPQHF

V gene: TRBV29-1
J gene: TRBJ2-7
clone size: .
CDR3 protein: CSVEIQGAYEQYF

V gene: TRBV7-9
J gene: TRBJ1-2
clone size: .
CDR3 protein: CASSLWDRGGYTF

V gene: TRBV10-3
J gene: TRBJ2-3
clone size: .
CDR3 protein: CAINQDRFNTDTQYF

V gene: TRBV20-1
J gene: TRBJ2-5
clone size: .
CDR3 protein: CSAQQASLGGETQYF

V gene: TRBV11-2
J gene: TRBJ2-3
clone size: .
CDR3 protein: CASSPRDRGGTDTQYF

V gene: TRBV28
J gene: TRBJ2-7
clone size: few
CDR3 protein: CASSFRGRVEQYF

V gene: TRBV5-1
J gene: TRBJ1-2
clone size: .
CDR3 protein: CASSLTGLGYTF

V gene: TRBV20-1
J gene: TRBJ2-7
clone size: .
CDR3 protein: CSARGTTRHYEQYF

V gene: TRBV15
J gene: TRBJ1-5
clone size: .
CDR3 protein: CATNRELNQPQHF

V gene: TRBV12-3/TRBV12-4
J gene: TRBJ2-7
clone size: .
CDR3 protein: CASSPQTSGRPSYEQYF

V gene: TRBV20-1
J gene: TRBJ1-2
clone size: .
CDR3 protein: CSARGTLVGNGYTF

V gene: TRBV7-3
J gene: TRBJ2-1
clone size: few
CDR3 protein: CASSKPPGSSYNEQFF

V gene: TRBV20-1
J gene: TRBJ2-1
clone size: .
CDR3 protein: CSAGTSGTNEQFF

V gene: TRBV30
J gene: TRBJ2-1
clone size: .
CDR3 protein: CAWSSGGPSYEQFF

V gene: TRBV7-2
J gene: TRBJ2-3
clone size: .
CDR3 protein: CASSLVSDTQYF

V gene: TRBV20-1
J gene: TRBJ2-7
clone size: few
CDR3 protein: CSARAPTSYEQYF

V gene: TRBV28
J gene: TRBJ2-6
clone size: .
CDR3 protein: CASSLDSGSSGANVLTF

V gene: TRBV4-1
J gene: TRBJ2-1
clone size: .
CDR3 protein: CASSQVGGSSYNEQFF

V gene: TRBV25-1
J gene: TRBJ2-1
clone size: .
CDR3 protein: CASSSGAGSEQFF

V gene: TRBV12-3/TRBV12-4
J gene: TRBJ2-7
clone size: .
CDR3 protein: CASSFWGASYEQYF

V gene: TRBV4-2
J gene: TRBJ2-4
clone size: .
CDR3 protein: CASSQDLQGLGNIQYF